This T cell receptor (beta chain) was sequenced during a study of blood T cells in healthy people across ages. Whole-study findings and limits: Roughly linearly, TCR beta diversity per million T cells fell as age increased.

It was with a sample-barcoded 5' primer and a J-beta primer mix that a second PCR of roughly 6 to 11 cycles was run. A 12-random-nucleotide template-switch adaptor tagged each cDNA molecule. From the 5' RACE reads, TCRdb called clonotypes with MiXCR, one entry per CDR3 protein. The sample contains around 1,600,000 distinct CDR3 sequences, around 40% of which appear only once. Of note for this clonotype: As yet, its antigen is unknown.

Trimming shortened V by 0 bases and J by 10 bases, and 13 bases separated the two germline ends. The CDR3 contains 13 residues. The V gene's germline CDR1 is SGHRS and CDR2 YFSETQ. The draw of peripheral blood yielded ten milliliters from each donor. This TCR derives from a woman aged 18-30 years in good health. The chain couples TRBV5-1 to TRBJ1-2, with a weak D call TRBD1 (6 bases). Sequencing input: blood. The CDR3 DNA reads as TGCGCCAGCAGCTTGGAGCAGGGGTTTACCTACACCTTC. It yields the protein CASSLEQGFTYTF.